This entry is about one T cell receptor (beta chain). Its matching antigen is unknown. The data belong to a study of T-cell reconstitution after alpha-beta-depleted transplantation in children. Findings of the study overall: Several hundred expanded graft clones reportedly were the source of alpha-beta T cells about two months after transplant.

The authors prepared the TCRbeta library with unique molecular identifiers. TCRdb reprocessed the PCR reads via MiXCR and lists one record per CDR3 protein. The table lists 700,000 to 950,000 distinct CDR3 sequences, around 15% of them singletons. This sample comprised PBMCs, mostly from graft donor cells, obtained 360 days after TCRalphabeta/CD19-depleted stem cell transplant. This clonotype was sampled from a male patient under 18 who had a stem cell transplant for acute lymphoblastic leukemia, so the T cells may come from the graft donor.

CDR3 DNA sequence: TGTGCCAGCAGCCCCAGGTGGCAGGGGGTCGGAGATACGCAGTATTTT. Translation: CASSPRWQGVGDTQYF. The chain couples TRBV9 to TRBJ2-3, with 7 positions matching TRBD1. This CDR3 has 16 amino acids. Germline V gene sequence: CDR1 SGDLS, CDR2 YYNGEE. Unmatched junction bases numbered 13, after V lost 4 bases and J lost 5 bases. Full variable domain (rest looked up from reference TRBV9 and TRBJ2-3): DSGVTQTPKHLITATGQRVTLRCSPRSGDLSVYWYQQSLDQGLQFLIQYYNGEERAKGNILERFSAQQFPDLHSELNLSSLELGDSALYFCASSPRWQGVGDTQYFGPGTRLTVL.